Only one count was recorded for the clone carrying this T cell receptor beta chain. Produced via immunoSEQ multiplex PCR; TCRdb's table is partial and in-frame only. The sample carries 150,000 to 200,000 clones, 80% to 90% recorded once. CDR3 length equals 17 residues. V shed 0 bases and J shed 0 bases, with 11 bases lying between them. CDR1 is KGHDR, CDR2 SFDVKD, per germline. The data belong to a study of blood T cell repertoires in COVID-19. Whole-study context: Nucleic acid was either cDNA or gDNA, and it came from T cells, B-cell-depleted T cells, or PBMCs.

Source material: peripheral blood. The receptor was derived from a man in his 60s with acute or convalescent COVID-19. This sequence joins TRBV24-1 and TRBJ2-1; tentatively, D is TRBD2 (5 bases). The CDR3 sequence: CATSDLGLGSSYNEQFF. Written as DNA, the CDR3 is TGTGCCACCAGTGATTTGGGTTTGGGGAGCTCCTACAATGAGCAGTTCTTC.